This entry lists 5 T cell receptor beta chains sequenced from one sample in a study of CD8 T cells in ankylosing spondylitis. Study-level points and caveats: A motif of eight highly homologous TCR beta variants was seen as apparently characteristic of ankylosing spondylitis blood.

For these TCRs, the target antigens are not known. TCRdb re-derived calls from the 5' RACE reads in MiXCR, one entry per CDR3 protein. The sample yields 650,000 to 800,000 distinct CDR3 sequences, around a fifth seen once. The sequencing sample was made of blood, either unsorted or a sorted T cell fraction (not recorded which). These receptors were taken from a male donor with ankylosing spondylitis.

There are a few counts of this clonotype. The rearrangement uses TRBV20-1 and TRBJ1-3, with a tentative D call TRBD1 (5 bases). Trimming pared 6 bases from V and 0 bases from J, leaving 18 bases between. Germline V gene sequence: CDR1 DFQATT, CDR2 SNEGSKA (reference sequence). This CDR3 has 16 amino acids. The CDR3 spells CSASPLGGDSGNTIYF. CDR3 in DNA: TGCAGTGCCAGTCCCCTGGGAGGGGACTCTGGAAACACCATATATTTT.

The chain joins TRBV7-9 to TRBJ1-1; 8 bases align to TRBD1. Germline CDR1 is SEHNR and CDR2 is FQNEAQ (reference sequence). The CDR3 is 15 amino acids. Germline trimming cut 5 bases from V and 5 bases from J; bases unmatched to any gene: 10. In DNA form, the CDR3 reads TGTGCCAGCAGCCCGGGAGGACAGGGAGGAACTGAAGCTTTCTTT. The encoded protein is CASSPGGQGGTEAFF.

This chain uses TRBV4-3 with TRBJ2-3; TRBD1 is a possible D gene (6 bases). The CDR3 is made up of 14 amino acids. Germline V gene data show CDR1 as LGHNA and CDR2 as YSLEER. V was pared by 1 base and J by 6 bases, with 11 bases between. CDR3 sequence (DNA): TGCGCCAGCAGCCAAGGGACAGTTTTTGATACGCAGTATTTT. Protein: CASSQGTVFDTQYF.

The chain has TRBV30 and TRBJ1-5; weak D call: TRBD1 (5 bases). Per germline, CDR1 GTSNPN and CDR2 SVGIG (reference sequence). The CDR3 consists of 13 residues. V dropped 3 bases and J dropped 2 bases, with 8 bases sitting between them. In DNA, the CDR3 is TGTGCCTGGAGCGGGGGTGGCAATCAGCCCCAGCATTTT. Encoded protein: CAWSGGGNQPQHF.

This clonotype was recorded a few times. The chain uses TRBV29-1 and TRBJ2-7; D tentatively reads TRBD1 or TRBD2 (5 bases each). The germline V and J ends were trimmed by 4 bases and 1 base, with 8 bases remaining between them. Germline assignment: CDR1 SQVTM and CDR2 ANQGSEA. The CDR3 covers 12 residues. The CDR3 here is CSVGGFSYEQYF. The DNA of the CDR3 is TGCAGCGTTGGGGGGTTTTCCTACGAGCAGTACTTC.